The clone carrying this TCR beta chain was detected only a few times. A much larger clone lies one base from this, so it may be a read error. The data belong to a study of T cells after yellow fever vaccination. Each CDR3 protein gets one entry after TCRdb re-called the 5' RACE reads with MiXCR. Among some 400,000 distinct CDR3 sequences, roughly a sixth were seen once, and the ten largest hold 18%. This specimen was PBMCs, taken before the yellow fever booster vaccination. The receptor comes from a man aged 18 to 30 who received the YFV17D yellow fever vaccine.

The CDR3 here is CAISELASETHYF. The CDR3 DNA sequence: TGTGCCATCAGTGAGCTAGCGTCAGAGACCCACTACTTC. V usage is TRBV10-3 and J usage is TRBJ2-5; D perhaps matches TRBD2 (6 bases). The CDR3 consists of 13 residues. CDR1 is ENHRY and CDR2 is SYGVKD in the germline V gene.